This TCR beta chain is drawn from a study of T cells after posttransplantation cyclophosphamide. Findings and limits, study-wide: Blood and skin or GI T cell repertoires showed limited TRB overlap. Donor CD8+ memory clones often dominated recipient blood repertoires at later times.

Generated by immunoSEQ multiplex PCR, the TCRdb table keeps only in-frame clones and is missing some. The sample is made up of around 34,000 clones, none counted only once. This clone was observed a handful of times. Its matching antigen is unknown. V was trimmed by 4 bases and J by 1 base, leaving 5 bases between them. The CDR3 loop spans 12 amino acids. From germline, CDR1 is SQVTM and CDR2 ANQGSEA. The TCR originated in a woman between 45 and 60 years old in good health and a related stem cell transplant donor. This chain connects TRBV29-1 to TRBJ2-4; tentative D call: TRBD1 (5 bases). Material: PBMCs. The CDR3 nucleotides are TGCAGCGTTGCAGGGGCCAAAAACATTCAGTACTTC. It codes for CSVAGAKNIQYF.